This is a list of T cell receptor delta chains from one sample in a study of gamma-delta chains in newborns, infants, children. TCRdb made new clone calls on the reads using CATT. Among about 5,500 delta-chain clones listed, 1.5% to 2.5% were seen once. Sequencing was carried out using blood. The origin of the receptors is a child who was a newborn, infant or young child, either healthy, febrile or measles-vaccinated (not recorded which). CDR3s include the opening cysteine and the closing phenylalanine or tryptophan. Each record gives: CDR3 length, V gene, D gene, J gene, clone size, CDR3 protein, CDR3 DNA. D genes are given only for firm matches. Clone sizes are given selectively: once, few, many, or a class where the clone is expanded.

>17|TRDV3|TRDD3|TRDJ2|NA
CAFSYWGTSALTAQLFF
TGTGCCTTTAGCTACTGGGGGACCTCCGCTTTGACAGCACAACTCTTCTTT
>15|TRDV2|NA|TRDJ2|NA
CACDTMGAETAHLFF
TGTGCCTGTGACACCATGGGGGCTGAGACAGCACACCTCTTCTTT
>18|TRDV2|NA|TRDJ3|medium-sized
CACDTITPSSWDTRQMFF
TGTGCCTGTGACACCATCACGCCCAGCTCCTGGGACACCCGACAGATGTTTTTC
>18|TRDV2|TRDD3|TRDJ3|medium-sized
CACDTGGYFSWDTRQMFF
TGTGCCTGTGACACCGGGGGATATTTTTCCTGGGACACCCGACAGATGTTTTTC
>18|TRDV2|TRDD3|TRDJ3|medium-sized
CACDTWGIRSWDTRQMFF
TGTGCCTGTGACACCTGGGGGATACGCTCCTGGGACACCCGACAGATGTTTTTC
>20|TRDV2|TRDD3|TRDJ3|medium-sized
CACDTHWGIQSSWDTRQMFF
TGTGCCTGTGACACCCACTGGGGGATACAGAGCTCCTGGGACACCCGACAGATGTTTTTC
>19|TRDV2|TRDD3|TRDJ3|medium-sized
CACDTVLGDSTWDTRQMFF
TGTGCCTGTGACACCGTACTGGGGGATTCCACCTGGGACACCCGACAGATGTTTTTC
>10|TRDV2|NA|TRDJ1|medium-sized
CACGGYKLIF
TGTGCCTGTGGGGGATATAAACTCATCTTT
>19|TRDV2|TRDD3|TRDJ3|few
CACDTGWGYSSWDTRQMFF
TGTGCCTGTGACACCGGCTGGGGATACTCCTCCTGGGACACCCGACAGATGTTTTTC
>17|TRAV29/DV5|TRDD3|TRDJ3|NA
CAAKTGGYSWDPRQMFF
TGTGCCGCAAAAACTGGGGGATACTCCTGGGACCCCCGACAGATGTTTTTC
>19|TRDV1|TRDD3|TRDJ2|medium-sized
CALGVTFRTGGKGAAQLFF
TGTGCTCTTGGGGTCACCTTCCGTACTGGGGGAAAAGGGGCAGCACAACTCTTCTTT
>18|TRDV2|TRDD3|TRDJ3|medium-sized
CACNTGGYASWDTRQMFF
TGTGCCTGTAACACTGGGGGATACGCGTCCTGGGACACCCGACAGATGTTTTTC
>18|TRDV2|TRDD3|TRDJ3|few
CACDTAGGSSWGTRQMFF
TGTGCCTGTGACACCGCTGGGGGATCTAGCTGGGGCACCCGACAGATGTTTTTC
>19|TRDV2|NA|TRDJ3|medium-sized
CACDTAYGRSSWDTRQMFF
TGTGCCTGTGACACCGCGTATGGTCGGAGCTCCTGGGACACCCGACAGATGTTTTTC
>18|TRDV2|TRDD3|TRDJ3|few
CACYTGGHGSWDTRQMFF
TGTGCCTGTTACACTGGGGGTCATGGCTCCTGGGACACCCGACAGATGTTTTTC
>16|TRDV2|TRDD3|TRDJ2|medium-sized
CACDKLGATLTAQLFF
TGTGCCTGTGACAAACTGGGGGCTACTTTGACAGCCCAACTCTTCTTT
>16|TRDV2|TRDD3|TRDJ1|few
CACDDWGSWDTDKLIF
TGTGCCTGTGACGACTGGGGCTCCTGGGACACCGATAAACTCATCTTT
>16|TRDV2|TRDD3|TRDJ2|NA
CACDVLGATLTAQLFF
TGTGCCTGTGACGTACTGGGGGCTACTTTGACAGCCCAACTCTTCTTT
>19|TRDV2|TRDD3|TRDJ1|NA
CACDTKNSLGSEYTDKLIF
TGTGCCTGTGACACAAAGAACTCACTGGGGAGCGAGTACACCGATAAACTCATCTTT
>15|TRDV2|TRDD3|TRDJ2|NA
CACDTVGEKVAHLFF
TGTGCCTGTGACACCGTGGGGGAGAAAGTGGCACACCTCTTCTTT
>23|TRDV2|NA|TRDJ3|once
CACDTGFYEEGPHSSWDTRQTFF
TGTGCCTGTGACACGGGCTTCTACGAGGAGGGACCCCACAGCTCCTGGGACACCCGACAGACGTTTTTC
>21|TRDV1|TRDD3|TRDJ1|many
CALGELSSYWGIRECTDKLIF
TGTGCTCTTGGGGAACTAAGTTCGTACTGGGGGATACGAGAGTGCACCGATAAACTCATCTTT
>17|TRDV2|NA|TRDJ3|medium-sized
CACDSTGRSWDTRQMFF
TGTGCCTGTGACAGTACTGGGCGCTCCTGGGACACCCGACAGATGTTTTTC
>19|TRDV2|TRDD3|TRDJ3|medium-sized
CACDFILGDTKWDTRQMFF
TGTGCCTGTGACTTCATACTGGGGGATACGAAGTGGGACACCCGACAGATGTTTTTC
>19|TRDV2|TRDD3|TRDJ3|NA
CARDTVGDTSSWDTRQMFF
TGTGCCCGTGACACCGTGGGGGACACGAGCTCCTGGGACACCCGACAGATGTTTTTC
>20|TRDV2|TRDD3|TRDJ3|medium-sized
CACDTWGTKLSSWDTRQMFF
TGTGCCTGTGACACCTGGGGGACAAAACTCAGCTCCTGGGACACCCGACAGATGTTTTTC
>19|TRDV2|TRDD3|TRDJ3|medium-sized
CACDGAGGSSSWDTRQMFF
TGTGCCTGTGACGGAGCTGGGGGTTCTAGCTCCTGGGACACCCGACAGATGTTTTTC
>18|TRDV2|TRDD3|TRDJ2|medium-sized
CACDSVGDTPSLTAQLFF
TGTGCCTGTGACTCAGTGGGGGATACGCCTTCTTTGACAGCACAACTCTTCTTT
>13|TRDV2|NA|TRDJ3|large
CACDTWDTRQMFF
TGTGCCTGTGACACCTGGGACACCCGACAGATGTTTTTC
>13|TRDV3|TRDD3|TRDJ1|few
CAFTGGYADKLIF
TGTGCCTTTACTGGGGGATACGCCGATAAACTCATCTTT
>19|TRDV2|TRDD3|TRDJ3|medium-sized
CACDVLGDTGSWDTRQMFF
TGTGCCTGTGACGTACTGGGGGATACGGGGTCCTGGGACACCCGACAGATGTTTTTC
>19|TRDV1|NA|TRDJ1|few
CALGDGNPTVFRGELKLIF
TGTGCTCTTGGGGATGGAAATCCTACCGTATTCAGGGGGGAACTTAAACTCATCTTC
>19|TRDV2|TRDD3|TRDJ3|medium-sized
CACDKLGPSLARDTRQMFF
TGTGCCTGTGACAAACTGGGGCCCTCCCTTGCCCGGGACACCCGACAGATGTTTTTC
>16|TRDV2|TRDD3|TRDJ2|medium-sized
CACDTVGDILTAQLFF
TGTGCCTGTGACACCGTGGGGGATATTTTGACAGCACAACTCTTCTTT
>19|TRDV2|NA|TRDJ3|NA
CACDTGDPLSSWDTRQMFF
TGTGCCTGTGACACCGGGGATCCTTTAAGTTCCTGGGACACCCGACAGATGTTTTTC
>22|TRDV2|TRDD3|TRDJ1|medium-sized
CACDTILYKDAVLGAYTDKLIF
TGTGCCTGTGACACTATTTTATACAAGGACGCTGTACTGGGGGCTTACACCGATAAACTCATCTTT
>16|TRDV2|NA|TRDJ3|NA
CACDAVSSWDTRQMFF
TGTGCCTGTGACGCAGTTAGTTCCTGGGACACCCGACAGATGTTTTTC
>16|TRDV2|NA|TRDJ3|NA
CACDSFSSWDTRQMFF
TGTGCCTGTGACTCCTTTAGCTCCTGGGACACCCGCCAGATGTTTTTC
>15|TRDV2|TRDD3|TRDJ2|large
CACDKLGDTPAQLFF
TGTGCCTGTGACAAACTGGGGGATACGCCAGCACAACTCTTCTTT
>18|TRDV2|NA|TRDJ3|medium-sized
CACDSAGRSSWDTRQMFF
TGTGCCTGTGACTCCGCGGGGAGAAGCTCCTGGGACACCCGACAGATGTTTTTC
>16|TRDV2|TRDD3|TRDJ2|NA
CACDTVLGDLTAQLFF
TGTGCCTGTGACACCGTACTGGGGGATTTGACAGCACAACTCTTCTTT
>24|TRDV1|TRDD3|TRDJ1|NA
CALGEGFLPLVGLGGSGPSFKLIF
TGTGCTCTTGGGGAGGGTTTCCTCCCCTTAGTAGGGCTGGGGGGATCGGGGCCTAGTTTTAAACTCATCTTT
>19|TRDV2|TRDD3|TRDJ3|large
CACDTVLLGDIWDTRQMFF
TGTGCCTGTGACACCGTTTTACTGGGGGATATTTGGGACACCCGACAGATGTTTTTC
>20|TRDV2|TRDD3|TRDJ3|medium-sized
CACDTVLGDLDSWDTRQMFF
TGTGCCTGTGACACCGTACTGGGGGACCTTGACTCCTGGGACACCCGACAGATGTTTTTC
>16|TRDV2|NA|TRDJ3|NA
CACDTAGAWDTRQMFF
TGTGCCTGTGACACCGCCGGGGCATGGGACACCCGACAGATGTTTTTC
>20|TRDV2|NA|TRDJ3|medium-sized
CACDTAGRGLSSWDTRQMFF
TGTGCCTGTGACACTGCAGGTCGGGGATTGAGCTCCTGGGACACCCGACAGATGTTTTTC
>21|TRDV2|TRDD3|TRDJ3|medium-sized
CACDAYWGMPNSSWDTRQMFF
TGTGCCTGTGACGCCTACTGGGGGATGCCAAACAGCTCCTGGGACACCCGACAGATGTTTTTC
>19|TRDV2|TRDD3|TRDJ3|medium-sized
CACDKVLGDTSWDTRQMFF
TGTGCCTGTGACAAAGTACTGGGGGATACAAGCTGGGACACCCGACAGATGTTTTTC
>15|TRDV2|TRDD3|TRDJ2|medium-sized
CACDTWGTLTAQLFF
TGTGCCTGTGACACCTGGGGGACTTTGACAGCACAACTCTTCTTT
>17|TRDV2|NA|TRDJ3|medium-sized
CACDTVRHSWDTRQMFF
TGTGCCTGTGACACCGTTCGCCATTCCTGGGACACCCGACAGATGTTTTTC
>22|TRDV1|TRDD3|TRDJ2|medium-sized
CALGEGRRSLDWGTPLTAQLFF
TGTGCTCTTGGGGAAGGGAGAAGATCCCTGGACTGGGGGACCCCGTTGACAGCACAACTCTTCTTT
>18|TRDV2|TRDD3|TRDJ3|medium-sized
CACDTGWGTSWDTRQMFF
TGTGCCTGTGACACCGGCTGGGGGACCTCCTGGGACACCCGACAGATGTTTTTC
>16|TRDV2|TRDD3|TRDJ2|large
CACDTLLGDTTAQLFF
TGTGCCTGTGACACCCTACTGGGGGATACTACAGCACAACTCTTCTTT